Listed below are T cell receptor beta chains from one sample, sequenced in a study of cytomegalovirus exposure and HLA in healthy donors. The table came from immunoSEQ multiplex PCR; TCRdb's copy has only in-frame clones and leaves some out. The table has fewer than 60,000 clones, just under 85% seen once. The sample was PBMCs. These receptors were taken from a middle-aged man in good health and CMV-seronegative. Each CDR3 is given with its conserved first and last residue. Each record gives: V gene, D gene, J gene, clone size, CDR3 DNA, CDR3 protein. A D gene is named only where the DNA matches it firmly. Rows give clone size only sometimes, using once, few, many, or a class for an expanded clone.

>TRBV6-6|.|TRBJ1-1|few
TGTGCCAGCACCTCAGGGAACACTGAAGCTTTCTTT
CASTSGNTEAFF
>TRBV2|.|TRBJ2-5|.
TGTGCCAGCAAAACAGGGACCTCCCAAGAGACCCAGTACTTC
CASKTGTSQETQYF
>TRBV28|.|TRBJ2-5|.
TGTGCCAGCAGTCCCCCAGGGGTAGGGCAAGAGACCCAGTACTTC
CASSPPGVGQETQYF
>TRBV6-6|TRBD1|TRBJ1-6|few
TGTGCCAGCAGTTACACAGGACAGGGAGGTGGTTCACCCCTCCACTTT
CASSYTGQGGGSPLHF
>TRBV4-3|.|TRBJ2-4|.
TGCGCCAGCAGCCAAGATGTAGGGGGTTTAGCCAAAAACATTCAGTACTTC
CASSQDVGGLAKNIQYF
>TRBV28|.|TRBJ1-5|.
TGTGCCAGCAGTTTATCCAGGCAGCCCCAGCATTTT
CASSLSRQPQHF
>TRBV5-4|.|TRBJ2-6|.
TGTGCCAGCAGCCCCATGACAGTTTTCTCTGACCGCTCTGGGGCCAACGTCCTGACTTTC
CASSPMTVFSDRSGANVLTF
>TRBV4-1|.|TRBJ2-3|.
TGCGCCAGCAGCCAAGAAGGGAGGATTCGCACAGATACGCAGTATTTT
CASSQEGRIRTDTQYF
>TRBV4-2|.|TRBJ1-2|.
TGTGCCAGCAGCCAGCCCGGGACAAGTAACTATGGCTACACCTTC
CASSQPGTSNYGYTF
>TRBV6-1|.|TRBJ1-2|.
TGTGCCAGCAGTGAGATCGTAGGAGGGAACTATGGCTACACCTTC
CASSEIVGGNYGYTF
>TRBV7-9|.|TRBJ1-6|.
TGTGCCAGCAGCTTAGAGGCTAGCGGTGATTCACCCCTCCACTTT
CASSLEASGDSPLHF
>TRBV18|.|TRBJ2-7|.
TGTGCCAGCTCCCCTACGGGTTACGAGCAGTACTTC
CASSPTGYEQYF
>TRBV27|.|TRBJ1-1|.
TGTGCCAGCAGTTCTTCAGGGCTGGGGGCTTTCTTT
CASSSSGLGAFF
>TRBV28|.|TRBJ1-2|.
TGTGCCAGCAGCCCCCCGTCAGGGCACTATGGCTACACCTTC
CASSPPSGHYGYTF
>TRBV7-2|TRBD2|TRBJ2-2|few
TGTGCCAGCAGCTCCCAGCGGGGGGGAAACGGGGAGCTGTTTTTT
CASSSQRGGNGELFF
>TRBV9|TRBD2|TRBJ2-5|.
TGTGCCAGCAGCGCTAGCGGACACCAAGAGACCCAGTACTTC
CASSASGHQETQYF